The 20 T cell receptor beta chains given below trace back to one sample, sequenced in a study of T cell responses to AZD1222 COVID-19 vaccine. The table came from immunoSEQ multiplex PCR; TCRdb's copy has only in-frame clones and leaves some out. Among 90,000 to 150,000 clones listed, approximately 90% were seen once. This specimen consisted of peripheral blood, obtained on day 0 of AZD1222 vaccination. Receptors originate from an adult in good health.

The rearrangement joins TRBV18 to TRBJ2-7; 7 nucleotides agree with TRBD1. CDR1 is KGHSH, CDR2 LQKENI, per germline. The CDR3 totals 16 residues. V lost 5 bases, J lost 4 bases, and 14 bases stayed unmatched. The CDR3 DNA reads TGTGCCAGCTCAGACTCAAGACACAGGGGCGGATACGAGCAGTACTTC. It yields the protein CASSDSRHRGGYEQYF. Variable domain in full (rest from reference TRBV18 and TRBJ2-7): NAGVMQNPRHLVRRRGQEARLRCSPMKGHSHVYWYRQLPEEGLKFMVYLQKENIIDESGMPKERFSAEFPKEGPSILRIQQVVRGDSAAYFCASSDSRHRGGYEQYFGPGTRLTVT.

The V gene is TRBV7-9, the J gene TRBJ2-7; 14 bases agree with TRBD2. The germline V gene encodes CDR1 SEHNR and CDR2 FQNEAQ (reference sequence). The length of the CDR3 is 17 residues. The trim removed 5 bases at V and 2 bases at J, leaving 8 bases unmatched. The CDR3 nucleotides read TGTGCCAGCAGCACTGATCCGGGACTAGCGGGAGCCTACGAGCAGTACTTC. Its translation is CASSTDPGLAGAYEQYF.

The J gene is TRBJ1-3, the V gene TRBV5-1, with 7 positions matching TRBD1. The CDR3 runs to 15 residues. The germline V gene has CDR1 SGHRS and CDR2 YFSETQ. J lost 1 base, V lost 4 bases, and 5 bases had no gene match. CDR3 protein: CASSRQGSSGNTIYF. The CDR3 DNA follows: TGCGCCAGCAGCCGACAGGGTTCATCTGGAAACACCATATATTTT.

The rearrangement joins TRBV11-3 to TRBJ2-7, with no clear D. The length of the CDR3 is 12 residues. V lost 0 bases, J lost 6 bases, and 6 bases lay in between. Germline V CDR1 and CDR2: SGHNT, YENEEA. The CDR3 reads CASSLEGGEQYF. CDR3 nucleotide sequence: TGTGCCAGCAGCTTAGAGGGTGGCGAGCAGTACTTC.

This clone was seen just once. This sequence joins TRBV30 and TRBJ2-7; no reliable D call. The germline V and J ends were trimmed by 0 bases and 3 bases, with 6 bases remaining between them. The CDR3 is 12 residues long. CDR1 GTSNPN and CDR2 SVGIG come from the germline V gene (reference sequence). For the CDR3, the DNA is TGTGCCTGGAGTGTACTGGGCTACGAGCAGTACTTC. This translates into CAWSVLGYEQYF.

In its sample, this clone was seen once. Other DNA sequences of this sample code for an identical CDR3. This chain links TRBV14 with TRBJ1-2; D gene uncertain. The CDR3 is made up of 13 amino acids. Germline-derived CDR1 and CDR2 are SGHDN and FVKESK. V lost 1 base and J 2 bases, leaving 5 bases between the germline ends. CDR3 amino acids: CASSQGTNYGYTF. The CDR3 DNA reads TGTGCCAGCAGCCAAGGGACCAACTATGGCTACACCTTC.

The rearrangement links TRBV27 to TRBJ1-3, with 9 bases that match TRBD1. The J segment lost 4 bases and the V segment lost 5 bases, leaving 6 bases of the junction unmatched. CDR1 is MNHEY, CDR2 SMNVEV, per germline (reference sequence). CDR3 length: 15 amino acids. This CDR3 reads CASSTGQGWGNTIYF. DNA of the CDR3: TGTGCCAGCAGTACCGGACAGGGGTGGGGAAACACCATATATTTT.

V is TRBV11-2 and J is TRBJ2-5, with D maybe TRBD2 (5 bases). Trimming took off 2 bases at V and 3 bases at J, with 13 bases between the two ends. Germline V CDR1 and CDR2: SGHAT, FQNNGV. The CDR3 covers 15 residues. The CDR3 DNA follows: TGTGCCAGCAGCTTACTAGGCGGGCAGGAAGAGACCCAGTACTTC. Its protein product is CASSLLGGQEETQYF.

This chain joins TRBV7-3 and TRBJ2-3, with 8 bases lining up with TRBD1. Germline-derived CDR1 and CDR2 are SGHTA and FQGTGA. With 5 bases clipped from V and 6 bases from J, the junction kept 10 bases outside the gene matches. The CDR3 covers 15 residues. The CDR3: CASSTGQGHADTQYF. In DNA form, the CDR3 reads TGTGCCAGCAGCACAGGACAGGGTCATGCGGATACGCAGTATTTT.

The rearrangement links TRBV19 to TRBJ1-6; D not resolved. The ends were cut back, 3 bases at V and 4 bases at J, with 10 bases in the middle. The germline CDR1 and CDR2 sequences are LNHDA and SQIVND (reference sequence). This CDR3 is built from 15 residues. CDR3 DNA: TGTGCCAGTAGTATCCGGGGTGTTTATAATTCACCCCTCCACTTT. Its translation is CASSIRGVYNSPLHF.

V is TRBV19 and J is TRBJ1-5, with D perhaps matching TRBD1 (6 bases). The V gene lost 1 base and the J gene lost 2 bases, with 9 bases spanning the gap. Germline V lookup: CDR1 LNHDA, CDR2 SQIVND (reference sequence). The length of the CDR3 is 15 residues. For the CDR3, the DNA is TGTGCCAGTAGTATAGTCGCAGGGGGCAATCAGCCCCAGCATTTT. This translates into CASSIVAGGNQPQHF. The full variable domain, rest sourced from reference TRBV19 and TRBJ1-5, is DGGITQSPKYLFRKEGQNVTLSCEQNLNHDAMYWYRQDPGQGLRLIYYSQIVNDFQKGDIAEGYSVSREKKESFPLTVTSAQKNPTAFYLCASSIVAGGNQPQHFGDGTRLSIL.

This chain uses TRBV9 with TRBJ1-1, with D possibly TRBD1 on 6 matching bases. The CDR3 length is 15 residues. The germline gives CDR1 SGDLS, CDR2 YYNGEE. V lost 4 bases to trimming and J lost 3 bases, with 16 bases between them. The CDR3: CASSLGPGQDTEAFF. CDR3 in DNA: TGTGCCAGCAGCCTAGGGCCGGGACAAGACACTGAAGCTTTCTTT.

The chain is built from TRBV7-8 and TRBJ2-7; possibly TRBD1 for D (6 bases). The CDR3 contains 15 residues. Per germline, CDR1 SGHVS and CDR2 FQNEAQ. V lost 6 bases to trimming and J lost 2 bases, with 17 bases between them. DNA of the CDR3: TGTGCCAGCAGACAAGGCTGGGACACAGCCTACGAGCAGTACTTC. Its protein product is CASRQGWDTAYEQYF.

The table lists this clone with a count of one. V usage is TRBV10-3 and J usage is TRBJ2-3, with D hard to call. Germline V lookup: CDR1 ENHRY, CDR2 SYGVKD. Trimming removed 5 bases from V and 1 base from J, with 13 bases in between. This CDR3 has 15 amino acids. CDR3 nucleotide sequence: TGTGCCATCAGTATGGCCCTCCCCGGCACAGATACGCAGTATTTT. This sequence encodes CAISMALPGTDTQYF.

Concerning this clone itself: The conserved phenylalanine or tryptophan normally closing the CDR3 is absent here, so this likely arose from a read error. It is unclear where the CDR3 begins or ends on the DNA, so no DNA is shown, and the CDR3 is as TCRdb lists it. This rearrangement joins TRBV20-1 to TRBJ2-7. Looked up from germline, CDR1 is DFQATT and CDR2 is SNEGSKA (reference sequence). From its first to its last residue, the CDR3 has 9 amino acids. CDR3 protein: CSARAGGPI.

The chain joins TRBV24-1 to TRBJ1-5; possibly TRBD1 for D (6 bases). The V gene lost 10 bases and the J gene lost 10 bases, with 16 bases spanning the gap. Germline V CDR1 and CDR2: KGHDR, SFDVKD. The CDR3 has 12 residues. Here the CDR3 DNA reads TGTGCCACTGCCCCCCCGACAGGACCCCAGCATTTT. Encoded protein: CATAPPTGPQHF.

The chain links TRBV2 to TRBJ2-2; D remains ambiguous. The germline V gene encodes CDR1 SNHLY and CDR2 FYNNEI. The CDR3 extends over 15 amino acids. Trimming cost V 0 bases and J 3 bases, with 8 bases left between them. The CDR3 coding sequence is TGTGCCAGCAGTGAAGCGCAGAGAGACACCGGGGAGCTGTTTTTT. Protein: CASSEAQRDTGELFF. The full variable domain, its missing parts supplied by reference TRBV2 and TRBJ2-2, is EPEVTQTPSHQVTQMGQEVILRCVPISNHLYFYWYRQILGQKVEFLVSFYNNEISEKSEIFDDQFSVERPDGSNFTLKIRSTKLEDSAMYFCASSEAQRDTGELFFGEGSRLTVL.

The V call is TRBV7-8, the J call TRBJ2-7; D not resolved. The CDR3 length is 13 residues. Between the trimmed V and J ends, which lost 1 base and 2 bases, there was a span of 6 bases. Looked up from germline, CDR1 is SGHVS and CDR2 is FQNEAQ. The CDR3 spells CASSLVRTYEQYF. The DNA for the CDR3 is TGTGCCAGCAGCTTAGTAAGAACCTACGAGCAGTACTTC.

This clone was counted between two and nine times. The sample holds other DNA sequences that translate to the same CDR3. The V call is TRBV18, the J call TRBJ1-1; D is unclear. Looked up from germline, CDR1 is KGHSH and CDR2 is LQKENI. The CDR3 is 14 residues long. The V end was cut by 0 bases, the J end by 1 base, with 6 bases between. The CDR3 protein is CASSPPGRNTEAFF. CDR3 DNA: TGTGCCAGCTCACCACCGGGCAGGAACACTGAAGCTTTCTTT.

In its sample, this clone was seen once. V and J are TRBV6-5 and TRBJ1-1; no clear D gene. CDR1 MNHEY and CDR2 SVGAGI come from the germline V gene. This CDR3 region has 13 residues. The V and J ends lost 0 bases and 8 bases respectively, with 10 bases between them. CDR3 sequence: CASSYSDGGEAFF. CDR3 in DNA: TGTGCCAGCAGTTACTCGGACGGAGGGGAAGCTTTCTTT.